These 24 T cell receptor beta chains were sequenced from one sample in a study of blood T cells in healthy people across ages. PCR was performed a second time for about 7 to 12 cycles using a sample-barcoded 5' primer and a J-beta primer mix. One entry per CDR3 protein results from TCRdb running MiXCR on the 5' RACE reads. The table shows around 1,900,000 distinct CDR3 sequences, with more than 35% occurring only once. The source material was blood. These receptor sequences come from a human donor in good health.

This clonotype appeared a single time. V gene TRBV7-2 combines with J gene TRBJ2-3; TRBD2 aligns across 8 bases. This CDR3 is built from 16 residues. The ends lost 1 base at V and 4 bases at J; junction bases unmatched: 7. From germline, CDR1 is SGHTA and CDR2 FQGNSA. CDR3 bases: TGTGCCAGCAGCTTAGTCCCGGGGGGGCCCCCAGATACGCAGTATTTT. This translates into CASSLVPGGPPDTQYF.

CDR3 amino acids: CASSLDNLFGYTF. DNA of the CDR3: TGTGCCAGCAGCTTAGACAACCTATTTGGCTACACCTTC. The chain combines TRBV7-2 with TRBJ1-2; the D is unclear. This CDR3 spans 13 amino acids. Looked up from germline, CDR1 is SGHTA and CDR2 is FQGNSA. Trimming removed 1 base from V and 7 bases from J, with 10 bases in between.

In the case of this clonotype: A junction boundary mismatches the germline segment, possibly from a read error. V gene TRBV14 combines with J gene TRBJ1-4, with D possibly TRBD1 on 6 matching bases. CDR1 and CDR2 (germline): SGHDN, FVKESK. The CDR3 runs to 15 residues. CDR3 bases: TGTGCCAGCAGCCCGGTAGGGACAACTAATGAAAAACTGTATTTT. Its protein product is CASSPVGTTNEKLYF. Full variable domain (rest looked up from reference TRBV14 and TRBJ1-4): EAGVTQFPSHSVIEKGQTVTLRCDPISGHDNLYWYRRVMGKEIKFLLHFVKESKQDESGMPNNRFLAERTGGTYSTLKVQPAELEDSGVYFCASSPVGTTNEKLYFGSGTQLSVL.

This rearrangement joins TRBV15 to TRBJ2-3, with D possibly being TRBD2 (6 bases). V was clipped by 4 bases and J by 4 bases, with 12 bases between them. CDR3 length equals 14 residues. CDR1 is LNHNV and CDR2 is YYDKDF in the germline V gene (reference sequence). The CDR3 is CATSTGDYADTQYF. CDR3 in DNA: TGTGCCACCAGCACGGGGGATTACGCAGATACGCAGTATTTT.

V usage is TRBV4-1 and J usage is TRBJ1-5; D not resolved. The CDR3 sequence is 14 residues long. V gave up 1 base and J gave up 7 bases, with 11 bases separating them. Germline lookup yields CDR1 MGHRA and CDR2 YSYEKL. The CDR3 sequence: CASSQVGEGQPQHF. The DNA of the CDR3 is TGCGCCAGCAGCCAAGTTGGGGAGGGACAGCCCCAGCATTTT.

V and J are TRBV6-6 and TRBJ2-3; D gene uncertain. The germline V gene has CDR1 MNHNY and CDR2 SVGAGI (reference sequence). This CDR3 has 15 residues. The ends were cut back, 6 bases at V and 5 bases at J, with 18 bases in the middle. Here the CDR3 DNA reads TGTGCCAGCAGCATACTCATCCCCCCGGGAGATACGCAGTATTTT. Its translation is CASSILIPPGDTQYF.

V gene TRBV5-1 combines with J gene TRBJ2-4, with TRBD1 matching 9 bases. CDR3 length: 15 residues. Looked up from germline, CDR1 is SGHRS and CDR2 is YFSETQ. V gave up 0 bases and J gave up 8 bases; unmatched junction bases: 6. The CDR3 reads CASSLDGTGTDIQYF. The CDR3 region has the DNA TGCGCCAGCAGCTTGGATGGGACAGGGACGGACATTCAGTACTTC.

The J gene is TRBJ2-5, the V gene TRBV27; 8 positions agree with TRBD2. The DNA end lines up better with TRBJ2-7; the J call may be wrong. CDR3 size: 15 residues. Germline V CDR1 and CDR2: MNHEY, SMNVEV (reference sequence). The CDR3 is CASSPGGFPSYEQYF. The CDR3 DNA sequence: TGTGCCAGCAGCCCGGGAGGGTTCCCCTCCTACGAGCAGTACTTC.

This clonotype was seen a handful of times. This chain uses TRBV2 with TRBJ1-4; D is undetermined. Germline CDR1 and CDR2: SNHLY and FYNNEI. This CDR3 region has 14 residues. The V gene lost 3 bases and the J gene lost 12 bases, with 17 bases spanning the gap. CDR3: CASSEMALREELFF. The CDR3 nucleotides read TGTGCCAGCAGTGAGATGGCCCTACGGGAGGAACTGTTTTTT.

The chain combines TRBV7-2 with TRBJ1-2; D unresolved. Germline lookup yields CDR1 SGHTA and CDR2 FQGNSA. V was cut by 3 bases and J by 4 bases, with 12 bases left in between. CDR3 length: 14 residues. The CDR3 DNA reads TGTGCCAGCAGCTTTGGGAGTTTGGGCTATGGCTACACCTTC. Protein product: CASSFGSLGYGYTF.

This clonotype was observed many times. Germline is not matched at one junction end, which may reflect a read error. The chain joins TRBV4-1 to TRBJ2-7; perhaps D is TRBD1 or TRBD2 (5 bases each). From germline, CDR1 is MGHRA and CDR2 YSYEKL. The CDR3 consists of 13 residues. The CDR3 nucleotides read TGTGCCAGCAGCCAGGGACGGACCTACGAGCAGTACTTC. Protein product: CASSQGRTYEQYF.

A single count supports this clonotype. The chain employs TRBV20-1 and TRBJ2-4; TRBD1 agrees at 7 bases. Trimming removed 2 bases from V and 13 bases from J; junction bases left unmatched: 20. The CDR3 is 16 amino acids. CDR1 and CDR2 from the germline V gene are DFQATT and SNEGSKA (reference sequence). CDR3 sequence reads: CSARPTPGQSYNEQYF. DNA for the CDR3: TGCAGTGCTAGACCAACTCCGGGACAGAGTTACAATGAGCAGTACTTC.

The chain couples TRBV7-9 to TRBJ2-4; D may correspond to TRBD1 or TRBD2 (5 bases each). The tail of the sequence fits TRBJ2-7 better, so the J call may be wrong. The CDR3 consists of 13 residues. Germline CDR1 and CDR2: SEHNR and FQNEAQ (reference sequence). Here the CDR3 reads CASRRDGDYEQYF. DNA for the CDR3: TGTGCCAGCAGACGGGACGGTGACTACGAGCAGTACTTC.

This clonotype was counted once. The V gene is TRBV7-2, the J gene TRBJ2-2, with D maybe TRBD2 (6 bases). The germline V gene has CDR1 SGHTA and CDR2 FQGNSA. The ends were cut back, 3 bases at V and 4 bases at J, with 12 bases in the middle. CDR3 size: 15 residues. CDR3 DNA sequence: TGTGCCAGCAGCTTGAGTATGGGGGGCACCGGGGAGCTGTTTTTT. It encodes CASSLSMGGTGELFF.

The chain uses TRBV12-3 or TRBV12-4 and TRBJ1-2; 10 nucleotides line up with TRBD1. V was clipped by 6 bases and J by 7 bases; unmatched bases: 8. The CDR3 runs 14 residues. Written as DNA, the CDR3 is TGTGCCAGCAGCTCGACAGGGGGCGTAAGTGGCTACACCTTC. Protein: CASSSTGGVSGYTF.

This clonotype was observed a handful of times. This sequence joins TRBV6-5 and TRBJ1-5; tentatively, D is TRBD1 (5 bases). Germline CDR1 and CDR2: MNHEY and SVGAGI. V shed 8 bases and J shed 6 bases, with 17 bases lying between them. This CDR3 contains 14 residues. CDR3 amino acids: CASRDSNGGQPQHF. CDR3 nucleotide sequence: TGTGCCAGCCGAGACTCCAACGGGGGTCAGCCCCAGCATTTT.

This clonotype showed up just a few times. A much larger clone is a single base away; this may be a read error. The chain joins TRBV5-5 to TRBJ2-5; unclear D gene. The CDR3 length is 11 residues. Trimming removed 4 bases at V and 5 bases at J, with 6 bases between. Looked up from germline, CDR1 is SGHKS and CDR2 is YYEKEE (reference sequence). The CDR3 region is CASSGVETQYF. DNA for the CDR3: TGTGCCAGCAGCGGGGTGGAGACCCAGTACTTC.

This chain uses TRBV2 with TRBJ2-5; D not certain. V was trimmed by 8 bases and J by 4 bases, leaving 14 bases between them. The CDR3 totals 13 residues. Looked up from germline, CDR1 is SNHLY and CDR2 is FYNNEI. For the CDR3, the DNA is TGTGCCAGCTTTGGTATGTCGTCAGAGACCCAGTACTTC. As protein: CASFGMSSETQYF.

Comment on this clonotype: Relative to the germline gene, one junction end is altered; a read error may explain this. The gene calls are TRBV7-3 and TRBJ1-1; D remains unclear. The CDR3 totals 13 residues. CDR1 and CDR2 from the germline V gene are SGHTA and FQGTGA. CDR3 sequence (DNA): TGTACCAGCAGCTCCCACATGGGGACTGAAGCTTTCTTT. Its protein product is CTSSSHMGTEAFF.

This sequence joins TRBV20-1 and TRBJ1-5; D is unclear. CDR3 length equals 13 residues. V lost 1 base and J 6 bases, leaving 10 bases between the germline ends. Germline-derived CDR1 and CDR2 are DFQATT and SNEGSKA (reference sequence). CDR3 region: CSARVGGSQPQHF. In DNA form, the CDR3 reads TGCAGTGCTAGAGTGGGTGGGAGTCAGCCCCAGCATTTT.

This clonotype was found many times. The J gene is TRBJ2-5, the V gene TRBV6-2 or TRBV6-3, with 7 nucleotides matching TRBD2. Germline V gene data show CDR1 as MNHEY and CDR2 as SVGEGT. The CDR3 sequence is 14 residues long. V trimming: 5 bases; J trimming: 4 bases; junction bases outside the gene matches: 7. This CDR3 reads CASSQKRGGETQYF. The CDR3 DNA reads TGTGCCAGCAGTCAGAAGCGGGGCGGAGAGACCCAGTACTTC.

This sequence joins TRBV6-5 and TRBJ1-2; D might be TRBD1 (6 bases). The V gene's germline CDR1 is MNHEY and CDR2 SVGAGI. V was shortened by 2 bases and J by 5 bases, with 9 bases between the two germline ends. This CDR3 is 13 amino acids long. This CDR3 reads CASSYDQGYGYTF. The CDR3 region has the DNA TGTGCCAGCAGTTACGACCAGGGGTATGGCTACACCTTC.

The chain links TRBV9 to TRBJ2-1; D is tentatively TRBD1 or TRBD2 (5 bases each). The CDR3 spans 15 residues. The V and J ends lost 4 bases and 13 bases respectively, with 24 bases between them. The germline V gene has CDR1 SGDLS and CDR2 YYNGEE. The CDR3 is CASSSDTLRGETQFF. The CDR3 bases are TGTGCCAGCAGCTCGGACACGCTCCGAGGGGAGACCCAGTTCTTC.

This sequence joins TRBV7-8 and TRBJ1-1; D gene ambiguous. Trimming shortened V by 3 bases and J by 0 bases, and 8 bases separated the two germline ends. The CDR3 sequence is 14 residues long. Germline V CDR1 and CDR2: SGHVS, FQNEAQ. CDR3: CASSFFPLNTEAFF. As DNA, the CDR3 is TGTGCCAGCAGCTTTTTTCCCCTGAACACTGAAGCTTTCTTT.